The 15 T cell receptor beta chains presented below share a single source sample, sequenced in a study of CD8 T cells in Susac syndrome. RNA, at roughly 0.5 to 1 ug, was reverse transcribed with random hexamers. MiXCR, run by TCRdb on the immunoSEQ multiplex PCR reads, gives a single entry per CDR3 protein. The sample comprises roughly 120,000 distinct CDR3 sequences, more than 85% of which are singletons, and approximately 0.31% rests with the top ten. The source material was CD8+ T cells from PBMCs. The receptors here all came from a human donor with multiple sclerosis.

The chain links TRBV7-9 to TRBJ2-1; tentative D call: TRBD1 (5 bases). The germline CDR1 and CDR2 sequences are SEHNR and FQNEAQ (reference sequence). The CDR3 loop spans 13 amino acids. Between the trimmed V and J ends, which lost 8 bases and 8 bases, there was a span of 16 bases. CDR3 residues: CASVRTPDDEQFF. Written as DNA, the CDR3 is TGTGCCAGCGTTCGGACACCGGACGATGAGCAGTTCTTC.

Only one count was recorded for this clonotype. The V and J genes are TRBV20-1 and TRBJ2-1, with D perhaps matching TRBD2 (6 bases). V was cut by 0 bases and J by 4 bases, with 10 bases left in between. The length of the CDR3 is 14 residues. Germline V gene lookup returns CDR1 DFQATT and CDR2 SNEGSKA (reference sequence). The CDR3 DNA reads TGCAGTGCTAGAGAGGGACTCCCTTACAATGAGCAGTTCTTC. Residues: CSAREGLPYNEQFF.

The chain links TRBV9 to TRBJ2-1, with D unresolved. The CDR3 is 15 amino acids. With 0 bases removed from V and 4 bases from J, the gap between germline ends came to 11 bases. In germline, CDR1 is SGDLS, CDR2 YYNGEE. CDR3 sequence (DNA): TGTGCCAGCAGCGTAGCGTGGAACTATTACAATGAGCAGTTCTTC. Its translation is CASSVAWNYYNEQFF.

This chain uses TRBV29-1 with TRBJ2-3, with TRBD2 identical over 9 bases. The length of the CDR3 is 15 residues. Germline V CDR1 and CDR2: SQVTM, ANQGSEA. With 0 bases clipped from V and 5 bases from J, the junction kept 6 bases outside the gene matches. CDR3 sequence (DNA): TGCAGCGTTGAAGATAGCGGGGGAGGGCAAGATACGCAGTATTTT. This encodes CSVEDSGGGQDTQYF.

The chain has TRBV25-1 and TRBJ2-5, with a weak D call TRBD2 (6 bases). V was pared by 7 bases and J by 5 bases, with 8 bases between. The CDR3 is made up of 11 amino acids. CDR1 and CDR2 from the germline V gene are MGHDK and SYGVNS. In nucleotides, the CDR3 is TGTGCCAGCATCCGGGGGGAGACCCAGTACTTC. This encodes CASIRGETQYF.

The gene calls are TRBV11-2 and TRBJ2-5, with D perhaps matching TRBD1 or TRBD2 (5 bases each). The CDR3 length is 11 residues. Germline CDR1 is SGHAT and CDR2 is FQNNGV. Trimming took off 3 bases at V and 8 bases at J, with 7 bases between the two ends. The chain's CDR3 is CASSLGPTQYF. In nucleotides, the CDR3 is TGTGCCAGCAGCTTGGGACCTACCCAGTACTTC.

The gene calls are TRBV27 and TRBJ2-3; tentatively, D is TRBD1 or TRBD2 (6 bases each). Trimming left V 3 bases short and J 4 bases short, with 17 bases between. Germline lookup yields CDR1 MNHEY and CDR2 SMNVEV (reference sequence). There are 16 residues in the CDR3. The CDR3 sequence: CASSLGGSGLSDTQYF. In DNA, the CDR3 is TGTGCCAGCAGTTTGGGGGGCAGTGGTTTGTCAGATACGCAGTATTTT.

The V call is TRBV7-9, the J call TRBJ1-2; weak D call: TRBD1 (6 bases). Germline CDR1 and CDR2: SEHNR and FQNEAQ (reference sequence). Trimming took 2 bases from V and 3 from J, leaving 7 bases between them. The length of the CDR3 is 13 residues. In DNA, the CDR3 is TGTGCCAGCAGCTTATGGACAGACTATGGCTACACCTTC. Its protein product is CASSLWTDYGYTF. The full variable domain, rest sourced from reference TRBV7-9 and TRBJ1-2, is DTGVSQNPRHKITKRGQNVTFRCDPISEHNRLYWYRQTLGQGPEFLTYFQNEAQLEKSRLLSDRFSAERPKGSFSTLEIQRTEQGDSAMYLCASSLWTDYGYTFGSGTRLTVV.

The chain recombines TRBV19 with TRBJ2-7; no definite D call. The CDR3 runs to 11 residues. CDR1 is LNHDA, CDR2 SQIVND, per germline (reference sequence). Between the trimmed V and J ends, which lost 5 bases and 5 bases, there was a span of 7 bases. The CDR3 is CASSVGDEQYF. CDR3 nucleotides: TGTGCCAGTAGTGTGGGCGACGAGCAGTACTTC.

This chain connects TRBV30 to TRBJ2-5; 7 positions match TRBD2. V lost 2 bases to trimming and J lost 4 bases; unmatched junction nucleotides: 7. The CDR3 length is 14 residues. The V gene's germline CDR1 is GTSNPN and CDR2 SVGIG (reference sequence). CDR3 region: CAWSIKGLTETQYF. The CDR3 DNA is TGTGCCTGGAGTATCAAGGGACTAACAGAGACCCAGTACTTC.

This chain joins TRBV6-6 and TRBJ2-1; D may be TRBD2 (6 bases). Germline V lookup: CDR1 MNHNY, CDR2 SVGAGI (reference sequence). The CDR3 runs 12 residues. The CDR3 reads CAGRHPLRGQFF. CDR3 DNA sequence: TGTGCGGGGAGGCACCCGCTACGGGGGCAGTTCTTC.

V usage is TRBV5-5 and J usage is TRBJ1-1; perhaps TRBD1 as D (6 bases). CDR3 length: 16 amino acids. Between the trimmed V and J ends, which lost 0 bases and 4 bases, there was a span of 16 bases. CDR1 and CDR2 from the germline V gene are SGHKS and YYEKEE (reference sequence). CDR3: CASSLVINRVGTEAFF. The CDR3 nucleotides are TGTGCCAGCAGCTTGGTGATTAACAGGGTTGGCACTGAAGCTTTCTTT.

The chain has TRBV7-8 and TRBJ2-7; 7 bases match TRBD1. This CDR3 contains 14 residues. Germline V gives CDR1 SGHVS, CDR2 FQNEAQ. With 1 base clipped from V and 5 bases from J, the junction kept 5 bases outside the gene matches. CDR3 in DNA: TGTGCCAGCAGCTTAGAGGGCACAGGGGACGAGCAGTACTTC. It codes for CASSLEGTGDEQYF.

CDR3 region: CASRTELSNGYTF. The CDR3 nucleotides are TGTGCCAGCAGAACGGAGTTAAGCAATGGCTACACCTTC. The chain recombines TRBV28 with TRBJ1-2; D gene uncertain. The V end was cut by 6 bases, the J end by 6 bases, with 14 bases between. The CDR3 spans 13 residues. Germline V CDR1 and CDR2: MDHEN, SYDVKM.

The genes are TRBV9 and TRBJ2-1, with 12 bases fitting TRBD2. The germline gives CDR1 SGDLS, CDR2 YYNGEE. V lost 5 bases and J lost 4; bases outside the gene matches: 4. The CDR3 contains 15 residues. In DNA, the CDR3 is TGTGCCAGCAGTCGGACTAGCGGGGCGTACAATGAGCAGTTCTTC. Translated, it gives CASSRTSGAYNEQFF.